Following are 15 T cell receptor beta chains from one sample sequenced in a study of CD8+ T cells in alopecia areata. Treatment defined: oral pan-JAK inhibitor, 5-10 mg twice daily. RNA was isolated and reverse transcribed to cDNA, the sequencing template. Data came from immunoSEQ multiplex PCR; TCRdb stores just in-frame clones and leaves some out. The table includes 170,000 or so clones, 40% to 65% detected once. The input for sequencing was CD8+ T cells sorted from blood, taken at week 24, from a patient treated with tofacitinib. The receptors come from a human donor with alopecia areata.

The chain carries TRBV4-3 and TRBJ2-2, with D perhaps matching TRBD2 (5 bases). V gave up 0 bases and J gave up 0 bases, with 8 bases separating them. The CDR3 contains 16 residues. The V gene's germline CDR1 is LGHNA and CDR2 YSLEER. Here the CDR3 reads CASSQDRGANTGELFF. The CDR3 nucleotides read TGCGCCAGCAGCCAAGATCGGGGTGCGAACACCGGGGAGCTGTTTTTT.

This chain uses TRBV6-6 with TRBJ1-5; TRBD1 aligns across 8 bases. The CDR3 consists of 16 residues. The V gene end was trimmed by 6 bases and the J gene end by 3 bases; junction bases not matched to a gene: 10. Germline CDR1 reads MNHNY; CDR2 reads SVGAGI (reference sequence). The CDR3 nucleotides are TGTGCCAGCAGCCATTCGGGACAGGTAACCAATCAGCCCCAGCATTTT. Amino acids: CASSHSGQVTNQPQHF.

The J gene is TRBJ1-1, the V gene TRBV27; D remains ambiguous. V was trimmed by 0 bases and J by 3 bases, leaving 11 bases between them. Germline V gene data show CDR1 as MNHEY and CDR2 as SMNVEV (reference sequence). This CDR3 region has 15 residues. CDR3 in DNA: TGTGCCAGCAGTTTATCCTGGGGAGTTGACACTGAAGCTTTCTTT. It translates to CASSLSWGVDTEAFF.

The genes are TRBV4-3 and TRBJ1-1; D is uncertain. The CDR3 runs 17 residues. Germline values: CDR1 LGHNA, CDR2 YSLEER. Trimming pared 1 base from V and 2 bases from J, leaving 17 bases between. DNA of the CDR3: TGCGCCAGCAGCCAAGTACATCCTCGAAGTATAAACACTGAAGCTTTCTTT. It yields the protein CASSQVHPRSINTEAFF.

The gene calls are TRBV11-2 and TRBJ2-4; 8 bases match TRBD1. The length of the CDR3 is 13 residues. J was trimmed by 5 bases and V by 7 bases; bases with no gene match: 4. Per germline, CDR1 SGHAT and CDR2 FQNNGV. The chain's CDR3 is CASTPGGENIQYF. The CDR3 DNA reads TGTGCCAGCACCCCAGGGGGCGAAAACATTCAGTACTTC.

V is TRBV30 and J is TRBJ2-7, with D hard to call. The germline V and J ends were trimmed by 4 bases and 7 bases, with 11 bases remaining between them. The CDR3 contains 11 residues. Germline V gene sequence: CDR1 GTSNPN, CDR2 SVGIG (reference sequence). DNA of the CDR3: TGTGCCTGGATTTATTCAGGAGAGCAGTACTTC. The encoded protein is CAWIYSGEQYF.

This clone turned up a few times. The chain links TRBV9 to TRBJ2-1; TRBD2 aligns across 7 bases. This CDR3 comprises 15 residues. CDR1 and CDR2 (germline): SGDLS, YYNGEE. The V segment lost 4 bases and the J segment 1 base; nucleotides outside the gene matches: 5. The CDR3 protein is CASSPRAGSYNEQFF. CDR3 coding DNA: TGTGCCAGCAGCCCCCGAGCGGGGTCCTACAATGAGCAGTTCTTC.

As for this clone: The same CDR3 arises from other DNA sequences in this sample as well. The chain carries TRBV30 and TRBJ2-7; 7 bases are a match to TRBD2. The CDR3 totals 12 residues. The germline V gene has CDR1 GTSNPN and CDR2 SVGIG (reference sequence). Trimming cost V 2 bases and J 3 bases; bases outside gene matches: 1. CDR3 coding DNA: TGTGCCTGGAGTCGGGGGGACTACGAGCAGTACTTC. Amino acids: CAWSRGDYEQYF.

The V and J genes are TRBV29-1 and TRBJ2-7, with D hard to call. With 0 bases removed from V and 0 bases from J, the gap between germline ends came to 12 bases. The CDR3 loop spans 15 amino acids. Per germline, CDR1 SQVTM and CDR2 ANQGSEA. CDR3 residues: CSVEDTASSSYEQYF. DNA of the CDR3: TGCAGCGTTGAAGATACGGCCAGTAGCTCCTACGAGCAGTACTTC.

This clone was recorded once. The V gene is TRBV30, the J gene TRBJ1-1; TRBD1 matches 7 bases. With 5 bases clipped from V and 0 bases from J, the junction kept 3 bases outside the gene matches. The CDR3 spans 13 residues. CDR1 is GTSNPN and CDR2 is SVGIG in the germline V gene (reference sequence). This chain's CDR3 is CAWAGQLNTEAFF. In DNA form, the CDR3 reads TGTGCCTGGGCGGGACAGCTGAACACTGAAGCTTTCTTT.

This chain uses TRBV7-3 with TRBJ2-1, with 7 positions matching TRBD1. With V trimmed by 5 bases and J by 6 bases, 22 bases remained unmatched. The germline V gene has CDR1 SGHTA and CDR2 FQGTGA. There are 19 residues in the CDR3. The CDR3 spells CASSPQWAQDRAKGNEQFF. CDR3 bases: TGTGCCAGCAGCCCACAGTGGGCCCAAGACAGGGCGAAGGGCAATGAGCAGTTCTTC. Drawing the rest from reference TRBV7-3 and TRBJ2-1, the complete variable domain is GAGVSQTPSNKVTEKGKYVELRCDPISGHTALYWYRQSLGQGPEFLIYFQGTGAADDSGLPNDRFFAVRPEGSVSTLKIQRTERGDSAVYLCASSPQWAQDRAKGNEQFFGPGTRLTVL.

The chain recombines TRBV5-1 with TRBJ1-1; D perhaps matches TRBD1 (5 bases). CDR1 SGHRS and CDR2 YFSETQ come from the germline V gene. The V gene lost 1 base and the J gene lost 1 base, with 8 bases spanning the gap. The CDR3 runs 14 residues. In DNA form, the CDR3 reads TGCGCCAGCAGCTTGAGTGGGGGGAACACTGAAGCTTTCTTT. It is translated as CASSLSGGNTEAFF.

This clone was detected a few times. This chain links TRBV6-1 with TRBJ2-2; D is undetermined. V was clipped by 11 bases and J by 3 bases, with 7 bases between them. Per germline, CDR1 MNHNS and CDR2 SASEGT. The CDR3 is 11 amino acids. In DNA form, the CDR3 reads TGTGCCTCAAGATACACCGGGGAGCTGTTTTTT. Protein: CASRYTGELFF.

The chain is built from TRBV2 and TRBJ1-2, with 11 positions matching TRBD1. J was trimmed by 6 bases and V by 8 bases; bases with no gene match: 8. The CDR3 runs 14 residues. Germline values: CDR1 SNHLY, CDR2 FYNNEI. CDR3 protein: CASLPGQGVDGYTF. CDR3 DNA sequence: TGTGCCAGCCTCCCGGGACAGGGGGTCGATGGCTACACCTTC.

The CDR3 DNA follows: TGTGCCAGCAGCAAAGTCTATGGGGCAGATACGCAGTATTTT. As protein: CASSKVYGADTQYF. V gene TRBV21-1 combines with J gene TRBJ2-3. TRBV21-1 is designated a pseudogene. The CDR3 totals 14 residues.